This TCR beta chain was captured by sequencing in a study of blood T cell repertoires in COVID-19. Background on the study: The origin of the acute and convalescent COVID-19 samples was the United States, Italy and Spain.

Original processing notes: Using reference gene primer amplification, nucleated cell counts were estimated. Repertoires were generated with immunoSEQ multiplex PCR, while TCRdb's copy carries only in-frame clones and drops some. D and trimming were read from the DNA, whereas the V and J calls and clone size are those reported in that table. Of 350,000 to 450,000 clones in the sample, around nine tenths were seen once. Germline V CDR1 and CDR2: MDHEN, SYDVKM. Trimming left V 6 bases short and J 6 bases short, with 14 bases between. The length of the CDR3 is 13 residues. Specimen: peripheral blood. This receptor was obtained from a human donor in a cohort sampled during active COVID-19. The chain is built from TRBV28 and TRBJ1-1; D not certain. The CDR3 DNA reads as TGTGCCAGCAGGCTGTACATCCAGTCTGAAGCTTTCTTT. Translating gives CASRLYIQSEAFF.